The sequence of this TCR beta chain was determined in a study of cytomegalovirus exposure and HLA in healthy donors. Study-level background: Findings of an earlier analysis included about 120 million unique TCR beta sequences from some 200 million T cells.

Regarding the study as a whole: With high specificity and sensitivity, the classifier reportedly diagnosed cytomegalovirus status. In a later analysis, at a false discovery rate of 0.05, 15,000 to 20,000 TCR beta sequences were associated with HLA alleles.

CDR3 length equals 16 residues. Germline CDR1 is LNHNV and CDR2 is YYDKDF (reference sequence). Deletions cut 1 base from V and 5 bases from J, with 14 bases between. The PCR had 60 Vbeta and 13 Jbeta primers. The repertoire was sequenced with immunoSEQ multiplex PCR; TCRdb's copy has only in-frame clones and lacks some. The table lists over 60,000 clones, under 80% of them singletons. About this clone: What it binds is unknown.

Sequenced sample: PBMCs. The sequence was obtained from a male donor in good health and CMV-seropositive. The chain couples TRBV15 to TRBJ1-4; TRBD1 is a possible D gene (6 bases). The CDR3 spells CATSRGRTAQNEKLFF. DNA of the CDR3: TGTGCCACCAGCAGAGGCCGGACAGCTCAAAATGAAAAACTGTTTTTT.